This T cell receptor (beta chain) was profiled in a study of CD8+CD57+ T cells in acquired aplastic anemia. Overall study: Mean yield of DNA from sorted CD4+ and CD8+ cells was 2.5 to 4 ug. Study findings and constraints: Patients and controls shared 25 to 35 CD8+ CDR3 sequences, which appeared highly expressed in patients and within their immunodominant clones.

Profiles of TCR beta VDJ and CDR3 were generated from a genomic DNA template. TCRdb reprocessed the reads via MiXCR and lists one record per CDR3 protein. This repertoire shows some 200,000 distinct CDR3 sequences, approximately 50% found once; its top ten account for 9.7%. An expansion of CD8+CD57+ cells by flow cytometry had been shown in patients chosen for sequencing. The patients, all of them, had severe acquired aplastic anemia. At blood sampling, none of the patients had yet received therapy. Trimming shortened V by 5 bases and J by 6 bases, and 17 bases separated the two germline ends. CDR3 size: 15 residues. From germline, CDR1 is SGHVS and CDR2 FQNEAQ. On this clonotype: Antigen unknown.

Material for sequencing was sorted CD4+, CD8+, or CD8+CD57+ T cells (not recorded which) from PBMCs. The rearrangement links TRBV7-8 to TRBJ2-1; D assignment may be TRBD1 or TRBD2 (5 bases each). This TCR derives from a human donor with aplastic anemia. The CDR3 here is CASSPTRGGPNEQFF. DNA of the CDR3: TGTGCCAGCAGCCCCACGCGTGGGGGACCCAATGAGCAGTTCTTC.